Listed below are T cell receptor beta chains from one sample, sequenced in a study of molecular identifiers for immune sequencing clone quantification. One entry per CDR3 protein, called by TCRdb with MiXCR from the PCR reads. This sample has about 510,000 distinct CDR3 sequences, with approximately 25% found just once. Sequencing was performed on naive CD8+ T cells from blood, with Jurkat cell RNA spiked in. The origin of the receptors is a human donor in good health. Some libraries in this study had Jurkat cell RNA spiked in. Both conserved end residues are part of each CDR3. Fields, in order: D gene, clone size, J gene, V gene, CDR3 length, CDR3 protein, CDR3 DNA. The D gene is left open where the match is weak. Expanded clones get a size class; other rows say once, few or many, or leave the size out.

-	-	TRBJ1-5	TRBV4-1	13	CASRPGSNPPPPF	TGCGCCAGCCGCCCGGGTAGCAATCCGCCCCCGCCTTTT
-	-	TRBJ2-1	TRBV5-6	18	CASMGETPGVGKSDEQFF	TGTGCCAGCATGGGGGAGACGCCTGGAGTCGGGAAGTCCGATGAGCAGTTCTTC
-	many	TRBJ2-7	TRBV6-1	13	CASSDRAYYEQYF	TGTGCCAGCAGTGACCGGGCCTACTACGAGCAGTACTTC
-	-	TRBJ1-1	TRBV7-2	15	CARRLGLYTNPAAFF	TGTGCCCGCCGCTTAGGTCTTTATACGAACCCTGCCGCTTTCTTT
TRBD2	many	TRBJ2-3	TRBV20-1	14	CSAPPLAGTDTQYF	TGCAGTGCGCCCCCACTAGCGGGCACAGATACGCAGTATTTT
-	few	TRBJ2-4	TRBV4-2	14	CASSQGGTANIQYF	TGTGCCAGCAGCCAAGGGGGGACCGCGAACATTCAGTACTTC
-	-	TRBJ2-2	TRBV7-6	18	CVSSLTPMWQGNTGELFF	TGTGTCAGCAGCTTAACTCCCATGTGGCAGGGGAACACCGGGGAGCTGTTTTTT
-	-	TRBJ2-7	TRBV13	13	CASCLGRAYEQYF	TGTGCCAGCTGCTTAGGCCGGGCCTACGAGCAGTACTTC
-	many	TRBJ2-1	TRBV15	10	CATGDNEQFF	TGTGCCACCGGCGACAATGAGCAGTTCTTC
-	-	TRBJ2-3	TRBV2	14	CASSVNYGADTQYF	TGTGCCAGCAGTGTGAACTATGGAGCAGATACGCAGTATTTT
-	-	TRBJ1-1	TRBV28	15	CASSLRGIADTEAFF	TGTGCCAGCTCCTTGAGGGGGATCGCGGACACTGAAGCTTTCTTT
-	few	TRBJ2-3	TRBV5-6	12	CASSFYADTQYF	TGTGCCAGCAGCTTTTACGCAGATACGCAGTATTTT
-	many	TRBJ2-7	TRBV6-5	13	CASTPGRTYEQYF	TGTGCCAGCACCCCGGGACGTACCTACGAGCAGTACTTC
-	-	TRBJ2-1	TRBV15	19	CATSRDEGWTIGTYNEQFF	TGTGCCACCAGCAGAGATGAGGGTTGGACAATAGGGACCTACAATGAGCAGTTCTTC
-	-	TRBJ2-5	TRBV27	16	CASSEFPLGSRETQYF	TGTGCCAGCAGCGAATTTCCCCTGGGGAGTAGAGAGACCCAGTACTTC
-	many	TRBJ1-3	TRBV29-1	17	CSVEYAAAYPSGNTIYF	TGCAGCGTTGAATATGCGGCAGCTTACCCCTCTGGAAACACCATATATTTT
TRBD1	few	TRBJ1-1	TRBV19	19	CASSIVYPGQGFSGTEAFF	TGTGCCAGTAGTATTGTGTATCCTGGACAGGGTTTTTCAGGCACTGAAGCTTTCTTT
-	-	TRBJ2-5	TRBV12-3/TRBV12-4	13	CASSLNRLETQYF	TGTGCCAGCAGTTTGAACAGATTAGAGACCCAGTACTTC
TRBD1	-	TRBJ2-7	TRBV20-1	13	CSATRDRPYEQYF	TGCAGTGCGACCCGGGACAGGCCTTACGAGCAGTACTTC
-	few	TRBJ2-5	TRBV29-1	13	CSVTGLWGETQYF	TGCAGCGTCACAGGGTTGTGGGGAGAGACCCAGTACTTC
-	-	TRBJ2-3	TRBV12-3/TRBV12-4	15	CASSPGVGSTDTQYF	TGTGCCAGCAGTCCCGGAGTCGGATCCACAGATACGCAGTATTTT
-	once	TRBJ2-1	TRBV11-3	12	CASSANGQEQFF	TGTGCCAGCAGCGCAAACGGACAGGAGCAGTTCTTC
-	few	TRBJ1-2	TRBV4-3	14	CASSQDLSNYGYTF	TGCGCCAGCAGCCAAGATCTGTCGAACTATGGCTACACCTTC
-	-	TRBJ1-2	TRBV6-6	17	CASSYANPLMTAPGYTF	TGTGCCAGCAGTTACGCGAACCCACTTATGACAGCCCCTGGCTACACCTTC
-	few	TRBJ2-7	TRBV5-3	15	CASSGGIPGGYEQYF	TGTGCCAGCAGCGGAGGGATCCCCGGAGGCTACGAGCAGTACTTC
-	-	TRBJ2-2	TRBV5-1	16	CASSLGGSTNTGELVF	TGCGCCAGCAGCTTGGGGGGCTCAACGAACACCGGGGAGCTGGTTTTT
TRBD1	-	TRBJ2-2	TRBV19	16	CASGQGAYYNTGELFF	TGTGCCAGTGGACAGGGGGCATACTACAACACCGGGGAGCTGTTTTTT
-	-	TRBJ2-2	TRBV6-2/TRBV6-3	16	CASIPLRGPDTGELFF	TGTGCCAGCATTCCGTTGAGGGGCCCGGACACCGGGGAGTTGTTTTTT
-	few	TRBJ1-4	TRBV7-6	17	CASSRLFLPGKNEKLFF	TGTGCCAGCAGCCGCCTGTTCTTGCCAGGCAAGAATGAAAAACTGTTTTTT
-	-	TRBJ1-2	TRBV7-9	16	CASSLEEEVIRYGYTF	TGTGCCAGCAGCTTAGAAGAGGAGGTGATTCGCTATGGCTACACCTTC
-	-	TRBJ2-7	TRBV19	13	CASSRDPALEQYF	TGTGCCTCTTCCCGGGATCCCGCTCTGGAGCAGTACTTC
-	-	TRBJ1-4	TRBV6-5	15	CASSSDSEVNEKLFF	TGTGCCAGCAGCTCGGACAGTGAAGTTAATGAAAAACTGTTTTTT
TRBD1	-	TRBJ1-1	TRBV30	15	CAWSVGQGARYEAFF	TGTGCCTGGAGTGTAGGACAGGGGGCGAGATATGAAGCTTTCTTT
TRBD1	-	TRBJ1-1	TRBV20-1	16	CSARDEGIQGVTEAFF	TGCAGTGCTAGAGATGAAGGAATTCAGGGGGTTACTGAAGCTTTCTTT
-	once	TRBJ2-7	TRBV19	12	CASRMGPYEQYF	TGTGCCAGTAGAATGGGTCCCTACGAGCAGTACTTC
-	-	TRBJ1-1	TRBV18	15	CASSPEGYRATEAFF	TGTGCCAGCTCACCAGAAGGGTACAGGGCCACTGAAGCTTTCTTT
-	-	TRBJ2-1	TRBV24-1	11	CATSVNNEQLF	TGTGCCACCAGTGTAAACAATGAGCAGCTCTTC
TRBD1	many	TRBJ1-1	TRBV29-1	14	CSVSGQGSNTEAFF	TGCAGCGTATCGGGACAGGGGAGCAACACTGAAGCTTTCTTT
-	few	TRBJ2-5	TRBV2	13	CASDLTDQETQYF	TGTGCCAGCGATCTTACAGACCAAGAGACCCAGTACTTC
TRBD1	few	TRBJ2-2	TRBV20-1	16	CSAPKTGQGIAGELFF	TGCAGTGCTCCAAAAACGGGACAGGGAATAGCCGGGGAGCTGTTTTTT
-	-	TRBJ2-3	TRBV4-1	14	CASSRPSDTDTQYF	TGCGCCAGCAGCCGCCCTAGCGACACAGATACGCAGTATTTT